These 27 T cell receptor beta chains were all obtained from the same sample, sequenced in a study of T cell responses to AZD1222 COVID-19 vaccine. Using immunoSEQ multiplex PCR, the repertoire was profiled, and TCRdb retains in-frame clones only, with some absent. Altogether around 60,000 clones are present, approximately 90% being singletons, with the ten largest covering just under 5%. The specimen comprised peripheral blood, sampled on day 0 of AZD1222 vaccination. All receptors derive from an adult in good health.

The rearrangement joins TRBV5-1 to TRBJ2-7; D remains ambiguous. CDR1 and CDR2 from the germline V gene are SGHRS and YFSETQ. The CDR3 spans 12 residues. With 4 bases removed from V and 0 bases from J, the gap between germline ends came to 5 bases. CDR3 DNA sequence: TGCGCCAGCAGCCGCCCCTCCTACGAGCAGTACTTC. It encodes CASSRPSYEQYF.

V is TRBV3-1 (or the pseudogene TRBV3-2) and J is TRBJ2-7; D possibly corresponds to TRBD2 (5 bases). The germline CDR1 and CDR2 sequences are LGHDT and YNNKEL (reference sequence). CDR3 length: 14 amino acids. V lost 1 base to trimming and J lost 5 bases, with 12 bases between them. The CDR3 loop reads CASSQVGQRDEQYF. The CDR3 DNA follows: TGTGCCAGCAGCCAAGTTGGCCAGAGGGACGAGCAGTACTTC.

J is TRBJ2-7 and V is TRBV2; D gene unclear. Trimming shortened V by 6 bases and J by 2 bases, and 8 bases separated the two germline ends. Germline values: CDR1 SNHLY, CDR2 FYNNEI. This CDR3 has 12 residues. The CDR3 loop is CASRVETYEQYF. The CDR3 DNA follows: TGTGCCAGCAGGGTAGAGACCTACGAGCAGTACTTC.

The chain links TRBV4-1 to TRBJ1-4; 8 nucleotides line up with TRBD1. This CDR3 is built from 14 residues. CDR1 is MGHRA, CDR2 YSYEKL, per germline. Germline trimming cut 3 bases from V and 7 bases from J; bases unmatched to any gene: 4. The CDR3 DNA follows: TGCGCCAGCAGCCAGCCAGGGGGCGGTGAAAAACTGTTTTTT. Protein sequence: CASSQPGGGEKLFF.

A remark on this clone: Within the sample, other DNA sequences also encode this same CDR3. The chain couples TRBV18 to TRBJ2-1; D might be TRBD2 (5 bases). The CDR3 is 15 residues long. The germline V gene has CDR1 KGHSH and CDR2 LQKENI. The V and J ends lost 2 bases and 0 bases respectively, with 8 bases between them. Here the CDR3 reads CASSPLGSSYNEQFF. CDR3 coding DNA: TGTGCCAGCTCACCATTAGGGAGCTCCTACAATGAGCAGTTCTTC.

The V call is TRBV3-1 (or the pseudogene TRBV3-2), the J call TRBJ1-2; D remains ambiguous. CDR3 length: 16 amino acids. Trimming cost V 1 base and J 4 bases, with 16 bases left between them. Per the germline V gene, CDR1 is LGHDT and CDR2 is YNNKEL (reference sequence). The CDR3 DNA reads TGTGCCAGCAGCCAAGGTCCCAGTCCCATAAGCTATGGCTACACCTTC. This gives the protein CASSQGPSPISYGYTF.

This chain links TRBV6-1 with TRBJ1-2; 9 positions agree with TRBD1. V lost 1 base, J lost 4 bases, and 7 bases stayed unmatched. The germline V gene encodes CDR1 MNHNS and CDR2 SASEGT. This CDR3 region has 16 residues. Here the CDR3 DNA reads TGTGCCAGCAGTGAAGTTCTAACAGGGGGCATCTATGGCTACACCTTC. It codes for CASSEVLTGGIYGYTF.

A single count supports this clone. The CDR3: CASSQGVNTEAFF. The CDR3 DNA is TGCGCCAGCAGCCAGGGGGTGAACACTGAAGCTTTCTTT. V and J are TRBV5-1 and TRBJ1-1; 7 bases fit TRBD1. Germline values: CDR1 SGHRS, CDR2 YFSETQ. Unmatched junction bases numbered 0, after V lost 4 bases and J lost 0 bases. This CDR3 is built from 13 residues.

V gene TRBV10-1 combines with J gene TRBJ1-2; D is undetermined. CDR1 and CDR2 from the germline V gene are WNHNN and SYGVQD (reference sequence). The ends were cut back, 3 bases at V and 7 bases at J, with 3 bases in the middle. CDR3 length: 10 residues. The CDR3 DNA is TGCGCCAGCAGTGAACCTGGCTACACCTTC. Amino acid sequence: CASSEPGYTF.

This chain connects TRBV6-5 to TRBJ1-2; no firm D call. Germline CDR1 and CDR2: MNHEY and SVGAGI. The CDR3 is 12 residues long. With 4 bases removed from V and 2 bases from J, the gap between germline ends came to 5 bases. CDR3 coding DNA: TGTGCCAGCAGTTCTGGGAACTATGGCTACACCTTC. The encoded protein is CASSSGNYGYTF.

This chain connects TRBV7-8 to TRBJ1-5; D gene unclear. The germline V and J ends were trimmed by 0 bases and 7 bases, with 4 bases remaining between them. CDR1 SGHVS and CDR2 FQNEAQ come from the germline V gene. The CDR3 spans 12 residues. The CDR3 DNA is TGTGCCAGCAGCTTAGCAGGGCAGCCCCAGCATTTT. The encoded protein is CASSLAGQPQHF. The complete variable domain, with remaining parts taken from reference TRBV7-8 and TRBJ1-5, reads GAGVSQSPRYKVAKRGQDVALRCDPISGHVSLFWYQQALGQGPEFLTYFQNEAQLDKSGLPSDRFFAERPEGSVSTLKIQRTQQEDSAVYLCASSLAGQPQHFGDGTRLSIL.

This clone has only a few counts. This chain joins TRBV7-6 and TRBJ2-2, with TRBD2 identical over 9 bases. CDR3 length equals 17 residues. Germline-derived CDR1 and CDR2 are SGHVS and FNYEAQ. The V segment lost 3 bases and the J segment 2 bases; nucleotides outside the gene matches: 7. The CDR3 reads CASSLLATSGNTGELFF. DNA for the CDR3: TGTGCCAGCAGCTTGTTGGCGACTAGCGGAAACACCGGGGAGCTGTTTTTT.

The table lists this clone with a count of one. The rearrangement joins TRBV5-4 to TRBJ2-1; maybe TRBD2 (6 bases). The CDR3 contains 15 residues. V lost 4 bases and J 0 bases, leaving 11 bases between the germline ends. The V gene's germline CDR1 is SGHNT and CDR2 YYREEE (reference sequence). In DNA, the CDR3 is TGTGCCAGCAGCCCTCAGCGGGCCTCCTACAATGAGCAGTTCTTC. Amino acid sequence: CASSPQRASYNEQFF.

This clone was seen only a few times. CDR3 in DNA: TGTGCCAGCAGCCGCCGTAGCGCAGATACGCAGTATTTT. Translating it yields CASSRRSADTQYF. This chain links TRBV3-1 (or the pseudogene TRBV3-2) with TRBJ2-3; the D gene is possibly TRBD2 (5 bases). The V gene lost 4 bases and the J gene lost 4 bases, with 9 bases spanning the gap. The V gene's germline CDR1 is LGHDT and CDR2 YNNKEL (reference sequence). This CDR3 is 13 amino acids long.

The J gene is TRBJ1-3, the V gene TRBV6-6; the match to TRBD1 covers 9 bases. Germline V lookup: CDR1 MNHNY, CDR2 SVGAGI (reference sequence). V trimming: 6 bases; J trimming: 2 bases; junction bases outside the gene matches: 11. The CDR3 consists of 17 residues. In DNA, the CDR3 is TGTGCCAGCAGCCGAAACCTCCGACAGGGGGCTGGAAACACCATATATTTT. Amino acids: CASSRNLRQGAGNTIYF.

This chain connects TRBV6-5 to TRBJ1-4; D call uncertain. The CDR3 runs to 14 residues. Germline loops: CDR1 MNHEY, CDR2 SVGAGI. The V and J ends lost 5 bases and 3 bases respectively, with 10 bases between them. The CDR3 nucleotides read TGTGCCAGCAGTCGCTCGGCCTCTAATGAAAAACTGTTTTTT. Protein: CASSRSASNEKLFF.

V gene TRBV27 combines with J gene TRBJ2-3, with TRBD2 matching over 10 bases. This CDR3 comprises 16 residues. Losses at the gene ends were 4 bases for V and 1 base for J; bases not matched to a gene: 5. Germline lookup yields CDR1 MNHEY and CDR2 SMNVEV (reference sequence). The CDR3 DNA reads as TGTGCCAGCAGTTCCATAGCGGGGGGAGGCACAGATACGCAGTATTTT. Translation: CASSSIAGGGTDTQYF.

V gene TRBV7-8 combines with J gene TRBJ2-1; TRBD2 aligns across 13 bases. Trimming removed 5 bases from V and 6 bases from J; junction bases left unmatched: 4. CDR3 size: 15 residues. The germline CDR1 and CDR2 sequences are SGHVS and FQNEAQ. CDR3 sequence: CASSMTSGGRNEQFF. CDR3 sequence (DNA): TGTGCCAGCAGCATGACTAGCGGGGGGCGCAATGAGCAGTTCTTC. Drawing the rest from reference TRBV7-8 and TRBJ2-1, the complete variable domain is GAGVSQSPRYKVAKRGQDVALRCDPISGHVSLFWYQQALGQGPEFLTYFQNEAQLDKSGLPSDRFFAERPEGSVSTLKIQRTQQEDSAVYLCASSMTSGGRNEQFFGPGTRLTVL.

J is TRBJ1-5 and V is TRBV23-1; tentatively, D is TRBD1 (6 bases). TRBV23-1 is assigned to the ORF class and has an uncertain function. The CDR3 sequence is 18 residues long. Trimming removed 5 bases at V and 0 bases at J, with 20 bases between. The CDR3, as DNA: TGCGCCAGCAGTTGTGTGAGACAGGCCCTATCTAGCAATCAGCCCCAGCATTTT. Translation: CASSCVRQALSSNQPQHF.

The chain recombines TRBV6-5 with TRBJ2-7; D might be TRBD1 (6 bases). The CDR3 sequence is 13 residues long. Germline V gives CDR1 MNHEY, CDR2 SVGAGI. V was shortened by 7 bases and J by 3 bases, with 13 bases between the two germline ends. The CDR3 DNA sequence: TGTGCCAGCAACTCGGACAGCGTCTACGAGCAGTACTTC. Translation gives CASNSDSVYEQYF.

This chain connects TRBV24-1 to TRBJ2-1; D may correspond to TRBD1 or TRBD2 (5 bases each). Trimming pared 12 bases from V and 1 base from J, leaving 12 bases between. The CDR3 is 13 amino acids. The germline gives CDR1 KGHDR, CDR2 SFDVKD. In DNA, the CDR3 is TGTGCCCCTCGTGAGGGGTCCTACAATGAGCAGTTCTTC. Its translation: CAPREGSYNEQFF.

A few counts support this clone. The rearrangement links TRBV2 to TRBJ1-5; tentatively, D is TRBD1 (5 bases). The ends were cut back, 7 bases at V and 2 bases at J, with 15 bases in the middle. This CDR3 spans 15 amino acids. Germline CDR1 is SNHLY and CDR2 is FYNNEI. CDR3 protein: CASTPTDRGNQPQHF. Here the CDR3 DNA reads TGTGCCAGCACCCCGACAGATCGGGGCAATCAGCCCCAGCATTTT.

This chain joins TRBV2 and TRBJ2-7, with TRBD1 matching over 8 bases. The CDR3 sequence is 13 residues long. CDR1 and CDR2 from the germline V gene are SNHLY and FYNNEI. Trimming cost V 7 bases and J 2 bases; bases outside gene matches: 4. In nucleotides, the CDR3 is TGTGCCAGCAATACAGGGGGTGCCTACGAGCAGTACTTC. Protein: CASNTGGAYEQYF.

For the CDR3, the DNA is TGTGCCTGGAGTCCCTCGCGGACTAGCGTTGCAGATACGCAGTATTTT. Translated, it gives CAWSPSRTSVADTQYF. The chain carries TRBV30 and TRBJ2-3; TRBD2 agrees at 9 bases. Germline V gene data show CDR1 as GTSNPN and CDR2 as SVGIG (reference sequence). The CDR3 sequence is 16 residues long. J gave up 4 bases and V 2 bases, and 10 bases lay outside the gene matches.

The chain joins TRBV7-8 to TRBJ1-3; D is unclear. The V end was cut by 2 bases, the J end by 0 bases, with 5 bases between. There are 14 residues in the CDR3. Per germline, CDR1 SGHVS and CDR2 FQNEAQ. The CDR3 is CASSLYSSGNTIYF. CDR3 sequence (DNA): TGTGCCAGCAGCTTATATTCCTCTGGAAACACCATATATTTT.

The rearrangement joins TRBV2 to TRBJ1-1; no definite D call. Germline CDR1 reads SNHLY; CDR2 reads FYNNEI. CDR3 length: 11 residues. Trimming removed 4 bases at V and 11 bases at J, with 11 bases between. The CDR3 region has the DNA TGTGCCAGCAGTGTGGCCACTGGGGCTTTCTTT. Translation gives CASSVATGAFF.

The chain employs TRBV7-3 and TRBJ2-3; TRBD2 matches at 10 bases. In germline, CDR1 is SGHTA, CDR2 FQGTGA. Trimming removed 2 bases from V and 2 bases from J; junction bases left unmatched: 10. This CDR3 region has 18 residues. The CDR3 is CASSLGNLAGANTDTQYF. CDR3 in DNA: TGTGCCAGCAGCTTAGGAAACCTAGCGGGGGCCAACACAGATACGCAGTATTTT.